These T cell receptor beta chains were read from a single sample in a study of cytomegalovirus exposure and HLA in healthy donors. Here immunoSEQ multiplex PCR was the method, and the copy in TCRdb shows in-frame clones only, minus some. Seen here are some 150,000 clones, around four fifths observed once, and the top ten hold roughly 7.7%. Input material: PBMCs. These TCRs come from a woman in her forties or fifties in good health and CMV-seropositive. Both conserved end residues are part of each CDR3. The D gene is left open where the match is weak. Not every row has a clone size; where given, it reads once, few, many or a size class.

TRBD2 | NA | TRBJ2-1 | TRBV4-1 | 16 | CASSPRGGEFYNEQFF | TGCGCCAGCAGCCCACGGGGGGGCGAGTTCTACAATGAGCAGTTCTTC
NA | NA | TRBJ1-1 | TRBV5-1 | 15 | CASSSGQSESPGAFF | TGCGCCAGCAGCTCCGGACAGTCAGAGTCACCAGGAGCTTTCTTT
NA | NA | TRBJ1-4 | TRBV19 | 17 | CASSIGPPAELNEKLFF | TGTGCCAGTAGTATTGGGCCCCCGGCAGAACTGAATGAAAAACTGTTTTTT
TRBD2 | NA | TRBJ2-1 | TRBV29-1 | 16 | CSVVLAGESSYNEQFF | TGCAGCGTTGTTCTAGCGGGAGAAAGCTCCTACAATGAGCAGTTCTTC
TRBD2 | NA | TRBJ2-1 | TRBV7-2 | 14 | CASSLTRTSHEQFF | TGTGCCAGCAGCCTTACTCGGACTAGCCATGAGCAGTTCTTC
NA | NA | TRBJ2-1 | TRBV5-8 | 16 | CASSTGTSSSYNEQFF | TGTGCCAGCAGCACCGGGACTTCGAGCTCCTACAATGAGCAGTTCTTC
NA | NA | TRBJ2-2 | TRBV18 | 16 | CASSPSDSRVTGELFF | TGTGCCAGCTCACCGAGCGACAGCCGGGTAACCGGGGAGCTGTTTTTT
TRBD1 | NA | TRBJ2-2 | TRBV2 | 16 | CASKDRASADTGELFF | TGTGCCAGCAAGGACAGGGCGAGCGCGGACACCGGGGAGCTGTTTTTT
NA | once | TRBJ2-7 | TRBV20-1 | 11 | CSAGPPYEQYF | TGCAGCGCAGGGCCTCCCTACGAGCAGTACTTC
NA | NA | TRBJ2-7 | TRBV6-5 | 12 | CASSYVGGEQYF | TGTGCCAGCAGTTACGTCGGGGGCGAGCAGTACTTC
NA | NA | TRBJ1-5 | TRBV11-2 | 18 | CASSLGRIRGKGNQPQHF | TGTGCCAGCAGCTTAGGGCGGATTAGGGGGAAGGGCAATCAGCCCCAGCATTTT